This T cell receptor beta chain was captured in a study of cytomegalovirus exposure and HLA in healthy donors (dated by TCRdb to about 2017). Background for the entire study: An earlier analysis of fewer than 750 of the donors reported over 250 Gb of sequence data and 117 million unique TCR beta sequences obtained from approximately 180 million T cells. A separate validation cohort of over 95 different subjects was used in addition to the roughly 700-subject first cohort. HLA typing included class I and class II loci at four-digit resolution. To decide whether each TCR beta V gene segment behaved as functional or pseudogenic, an earlier analysis of some 580 of the donors relied on high-throughput TCR beta sequencing. To predict cytomegalovirus infection status, the study combined high-throughput TCR immunosequencing, statistical association of individual TCRs with disease status, and machine learning. Donor age, sex, ethnicity and CMV serostatus were compiled alongside the repertoire data. Rather than using new phenotypic data, the later analysis identified candidate immune exposures from TCR beta sequences and from how often those sequences occurred across donors. Every repertoire in the discovery cohort had been generated on one and the same sequencing platform. A later analysis re-analyzed previously published TCR beta repertoires from about 730 donors and added high-resolution HLA genotyping to study TCR occurrence patterns. Around 330 gigabases of sequencing data and around 88 million unique TCR sequences made up an early release that covered some 640 HLA-typed donors. The study profiled the T cell repertoires of 500 to 800 subjects by immunosequencing and related them to cytomegalovirus serostatus. On average, around 230,000 unique TCR beta nucleotide sequences were sequenced per donor among roughly 430 genotyped donors of the cohort, with around 19% of those sequences being non-productive. The study aimed to test whether cataloging public T cell receptors could reveal signatures of past pathogen exposure. Typing coverage differed by locus: A, B, C, DRB1 and DQB1 were typed in about 629-640 donors, DQA1 in 522, DPA1 in approximately 610, and DPB1 in 472. Five DR-DQ haplotypes were handled as single units for association and clustering, since linkage in the cohort was strong. A later genetic analysis used genome-wide SNP genotypes for about 65% of the roughly 700 donors, treating that subset as a discovery cohort. Of the roughly 400 genotyped donors, less than 90% were placed in the genetic ancestry cluster associated with self-reported Caucasian donors. The full study reports these points: When HLA alleles, especially DR and DQ, strongly co-occurred, TCR associations were difficult to assign to individual alleles. In a later analysis, TCR association rates were found to vary across HLA loci, with the most associated TCRs seen for DRB1 alleles and the fewest for HLA-C alleles. Compared with the 666-donor mean, donors in an Asian-associated ancestry cluster had fewer N-insertions in productive TCRs, according to a later genetic analysis. In a later analysis, most CMV-associated TCR beta chains were found to appear HLA-restricted, with HLA associations seemingly driven largely by CMV exposure. An earlier analysis of approximately 570 of the donors showed that most TCR beta V segments appeared in productive rearrangements either about 87% or about 30% of the time, which broadly matched IMGT annotations. At a false discovery rate of 0.05, a later analysis linked under 20,000 TCR beta sequences to specific HLA alleles. A cluster of highly shared sequence variants was judged likely to represent a technical artifact of the sequencing pipeline. A later analysis found that HLA-associated TCR beta chains were more clonally expanded and had lower generation probabilities than equally common non-associated chains. Immune exposure information for the cohort was limited to CMV serostatus. In vitro tests confirmed that a few of the cytomegalovirus-associated TCR beta chains recognize cytomegalovirus antigens. Sequencing depth was assumed to be roughly uniform across donors in the presence/absence analyses, though that assumption may not hold. Correlated functional status among segregating V segments might reflect linkage disequilibrium, but an unknown experimental factor could not be ruled out. Most TCR sequences were seen in very few donors, while some public TCRs were found in many individuals. According to a later analysis, parvovirus B19, influenza, CMV and Epstein-Barr virus appeared linked to several top co-occurrence clusters. Because HLA typing was missing for some donors at each locus, association tests included only the typed subset. An association between a missense DCLRE1C variant and V-gene and J-gene trimming of TCR beta chains was found in a later genetic analysis and replicated in an independent cohort. A further reported finding was that TCR beta sequences accurately predicted the HLA-A and HLA-B alleles for most subjects in the first cohort. A total of 150 to 200 TCR beta chains were listed by the study as associated with cytomegalovirus. The authors suggested that the approach could potentially be generalized to other disease states and immunological phenotypes. Because counts were too low, some 17 rarely observed V segments, including chromosome 9 orphons, were left out of the earlier analysis of approximately 580 of the donors. The cohort was sequenced for TCR beta chains only, and without alpha or paired-chain data the features that could be detected were limited. Cytomegalovirus status was reported to be diagnosed by the classifier with high specificity and sensitivity in both the original and validation cohorts.

The cohort consisted of approximately 690 healthy bone marrow donors. At the time of sampling, all cohort members were nominally healthy, though unrecorded immune exposures were likely present. The donor tested CMV seronegative, placing the donor among the 350 or so seronegative members of the cohort. Every donor gave a peripheral blood sample, and the peripheral blood mononuclear cells from that sample were used for TCR beta sequencing. Genomic DNA was extracted from the blood cell samples with the Qiagen DNeasy Blood Extraction Kit. In the case of this clone: There is no known antigen for this receptor. No clone much larger than this one lies a single base away; base qualities are absent.

To prepare the library, the immunoSEQ multiplex PCR assay was applied. A mixture of 60 forward primers for TCR Vbeta segments and 13 reverse primers for TCR Jbeta segments was used in the multiplex PCR. The CDR3 region of rearranged TCR beta genes was amplified from genomic DNA with a multiplex PCR assay. The Illumina HiSeq System was used to sequence the amplified TCR beta libraries as 87-base-pair reads. The original methods were these. A later analysis counted tens of millions of unique TCR beta chains across the 666 repertoires, and roughly 11 million of these chains were shared by at least two donors. Raw reads were error-corrected and collapsed into unique sequences by a nearest-neighbor algorithm in which closely related sequences were merged to remove PCR and sequencing errors. CDR3 sequences were aligned to IMGT reference sequences to assign V, D and J gene segments. Each retained sequence needed at least a six-nucleotide match to both a V gene segment and a J gene segment. Rearrangements were classified as productive when the CDR3 lacked stop codons and remained in frame with V and J, and all other rearrangements were classified as non-productive. CDR3 was defined according to IMGT convention as the region running from the second conserved V-encoded cysteine to the conserved J-encoded phenylalanine. The earlier analysis of about 590 of the donors excluded sequences that lacked an unambiguous match to a single V gene segment. An earlier analysis of approximately 590 of the donors called V segments functional above 56.7% productive rearrangements and segregating when the between-donor standard deviation exceeded 5%. A statistical classification framework was built for diagnosing cytomegalovirus status from the catalog of TCR beta chain sequences. V and J gene assignment, in a later analysis, came from comparing TCR nucleotide sequences with IMGT/GENE-DB human TR gene sequences. In a later analysis, CDR3 sequences and most-parsimonious VDJ recombination scenarios were assigned using the TCRdist pipeline. A later analysis defined each TCR beta chain by its CDR3 amino acid sequence plus V-gene family, and excluded reads lacking a unique V-gene family. To address suspected cross-contamination and a sequencing artifact, a later analysis removed approximately 600 highly shared, low-generation-probability nucleotide sequences. In a later analysis, a clonal expansion index for each public chain was calculated from normalized within-repertoire ranks of inferred template counts. In a later analysis, generation probabilities were computed using a VDJ recombination model fitted to out-of-frame rearrangements, and the results were checked against IGoR. A later analysis scored TCR-TCR, TCR-HLA and TCR-CMV co-occurrence with hypergeometric tests, applying a repertoire-size bias correction to TCR pairs. In a later analysis, false discovery rates were estimated by permuting HLA or CMV assignments 20 times. A later analysis grouped co-occurring TCRs with DBSCAN, adding TCRdist sequence similarity when clustering within HLA-allele-positive subsets. Repertoires with fewer than 30,000 or more than 120,000 public chains, plus five repertoires with anomalous nucleotide sharing, were excluded from co-occurrence clustering. TCRdb provides this immuneACCESS table in a form limited to in-frame rearrangements. Some clones are lacking; in checked studies, under half of them reflect an unresolved V gene, and why the rest are absent is not known. V and J calls and clone size are as listed in that table; D and trimming were resolved from the DNA. The sample records under 80,000 clones, 75% of which are singletons. The top ten clones comprise around 7% of the sample.

This sequence originates from a woman aged 40 to 55 in good health and CMV-seronegative. The sequenced sample consisted of PBMCs.

The CDR3: CASSILPGESSYEQYF. The bases are TGTGCCAGTAGTATTTTGCCAGGGGAAAGCTCCTACGAGCAGTACTTC. This chain joins TRBV19 to TRBJ2-7; the D gene is perhaps TRBD1, from 6 matching bases. The CDR3 holds 16 amino acids from the cysteine to the phenylalanine. CDR3 DNA is the only sequence kept; it has 48 bases, read in frame from the first base. Per the germline V gene (reference sequence), LNHDA is the CDR1 and SQIVND is the CDR2. The trim is 3 bases for V and 0 bases for J, with a gap of 15 bases between the germline ends.